What follows are 20 T cell receptor beta chains derived from one specimen sequenced in a study of CD4 and CD8 cells across lung adenocarcinoma regions. Each CDR3 protein is one row after TCRdb ran MiXCR on the PCR reads. The data hold around 15,000 distinct CDR3 sequences, with around 55% observed a single time. Sequenced material: CD8+ T cells from the center of a lung tumor. Source of these receptors: a female donor with lung adenocarcinoma. The CD4 and CD8 labels of this study may be unreliable.

This clonotype occurred a few times. A junction end diverges from the germline sequence, so it may reflect a read error. The chain carries TRBV6-1 and TRBJ2-3, with 9 bases fitting TRBD2. Looked up from germline, CDR1 is MNHNS and CDR2 is SASEGT. The CDR3 length is 14 residues. The CDR3 protein is CGSRGRGGTDTQYF. For the CDR3, the DNA is TGTGGCAGCCGGGGGCGGGGGGGGACAGACACGCAGTATTTT.

The rearrangement links TRBV6-1 to TRBJ2-1; 12 bases fit TRBD2. This CDR3 comprises 15 residues. The germline V gene has CDR1 MNHNS and CDR2 SASEGT. V trimming: 7 bases; J trimming: 6 bases; junction bases outside the gene matches: 7. The CDR3 bases are TGTGCCAGCATCGCCGGGACTAGCGGGCCCAATGAGCAGTTCTTC. Translation: CASIAGTSGPNEQFF.

In this sample, this clonotype turned up a few times. The chain joins TRBV6-5 to TRBJ2-3; the match to TRBD1 covers 8 bases. This CDR3 region has 14 residues. After removal of 4 bases from V and 4 bases from J, the junction contained 4 bases not matched to a gene. Germline lookup yields CDR1 MNHEY and CDR2 SVGAGI. The CDR3 DNA is TGTGCCAGCAGTTTACAGGGGGAGGCAGATACGCAGTATTTT. It yields the protein CASSLQGEADTQYF.

This chain connects TRBV6-1 to TRBJ2-7, with TRBD1 identical over 12 bases. The CDR3 runs 15 residues. The V and J ends lost 3 bases and 7 bases, in that order; junction bases with no gene match: 7. Per the germline V gene, CDR1 is MNHNS and CDR2 is SASEGT. Written as DNA, the CDR3 is TGTGCCAGCAGTGAGGGGACAGGGGGCGCGTGGGAGCAGTACTTC. It codes for CASSEGTGGAWEQYF.

This clonotype has a handful of counts. J is TRBJ1-2 and V is TRBV14, with TRBD1 as a possible D gene (5 bases). The CDR3 totals 13 residues. The V gene lost 5 bases and the J gene lost 4 bases, with 11 bases spanning the gap. The germline V gene has CDR1 SGHDN and CDR2 FVKESK. The CDR3, as DNA: TGTGCCAGCAGCTTACGACAGTCCTATGGCTACACCTTC. Its translation is CASSLRQSYGYTF. The entire variable domain, with the rest obtained from reference TRBV14 and TRBJ1-2, is as follows: EAGVTQFPSHSVIEKGQTVTLRCDPISGHDNLYWYRRVMGKEIKFLLHFVKESKQDESGMPNNRFLAERTGGTYSTLKVQPAELEDSGVYFCASSLRQSYGYTFGSGTRLTVV.

Concerning this clonotype: Given the absence of the conserved phenylalanine or tryptophan at the CDR3 end, a read error is likely. No DNA is shown, since the ends of the CDR3 on it are uncertain; the CDR3 is the one TCRdb lists. The CDR3 is CASSEPGPEATWYS. The chain is built from TRBV10-2 and TRBJ2-5; the D segment call TRBD2 is taken from the table without a DNA check. The CDR3 is 14 amino acids in total, end residues counted. Per germline, CDR1 WSHSY and CDR2 SAAADI.

The chain links TRBV3-1 to TRBJ2-3; D remains unclear. This CDR3 comprises 14 residues. CDR1 LGHDT and CDR2 YNNKEL come from the germline V gene (reference sequence). Trimming removed 0 bases from V and 0 bases from J, with 4 bases in between. Here the CDR3 reads CASSQDSSTDTQYF. The CDR3 bases are TGTGCCAGCAGCCAAGATTCCAGCACAGATACGCAGTATTTT.

This clonotype was detected only a few times. The chain joins TRBV6-1 to TRBJ2-5; the D is unclear. Deletions cut 5 bases from V and 2 bases from J, with 15 bases between. Germline V gene lookup returns CDR1 MNHNS and CDR2 SASEGT. This CDR3 region has 15 residues. This chain's CDR3 is CASSQLQVDQETQYF. The DNA of the CDR3 is TGTGCCAGCAGTCAACTTCAGGTGGATCAAGAGACCCAGTACTTC.

This clonotype was recorded only once. The V gene is TRBV6-1, the J gene TRBJ2-1; no reliable D call. The DNA end is a closer match to TRBJ2-5, so the J assignment may be wrong. Germline V gene sequence: CDR1 MNHNS, CDR2 SASEGT. The CDR3 runs to 11 residues. The CDR3, as DNA: TGTGCCAGCAGTAATACCGAGACCCAGTACTTC. This translates into CASSNTETQYF.

The chain employs TRBV6-1 and TRBJ1-1; unclear D gene. The CDR3 extends over 13 amino acids. V was clipped by 5 bases and J by 0 bases, with 7 bases between them. CDR1 is MNHNS, CDR2 SASEGT, per germline. The CDR3 DNA is TGTGCCAGCAGTCGACAACTGAACACTGAAGCTTTCTTT. It is translated as CASSRQLNTEAFF.

This clonotype has only a few counts. The genes are TRBV10-3 and TRBJ1-1; 8 nucleotides align to TRBD1. The CDR3 runs 13 residues. Germline V gives CDR1 ENHRY, CDR2 SYGVKD. With 9 bases clipped from V and 4 bases from J, the junction kept 7 bases outside the gene matches. The CDR3 spells CAISGQGSTEAFF. The CDR3 DNA follows: TGTGCCATTAGCGGACAGGGCAGCACTGAAGCTTTCTTT.

V and J are TRBV6-1 and TRBJ2-3, with TRBD2 identical over 8 bases. With 6 bases clipped from V and 11 bases from J, the junction kept 19 bases outside the gene matches. Per the germline V gene, CDR1 is MNHNS and CDR2 is SASEGT. The CDR3 length is 16 residues. Here the CDR3 DNA reads TGTGCCAGCAGGGAACCGGGACTAGTGAGCACCGGGAAGCAGTATTTT. Translated, it gives CASREPGLVSTGKQYF.

On this clonotype itself: An end of the junction does not agree with germline; a read error may underlie this. CDR3 region: CAGSGGTLGETQYF. CDR3 nucleotide sequence: TGCGCGGGGAGTGGGGGGACTCTGGGGGAGACGCAGTACTTT. V and J are TRBV10-1 and TRBJ2-5, with D possibly being TRBD2 (6 bases). The CDR3 totals 14 residues. Germline loops: CDR1 WNHNN, CDR2 SYGVQD (reference sequence).

V is TRBV6-5 and J is TRBJ2-3; a possible D gene is TRBD2 (6 bases). The DNA end is a closer match to TRBJ2-1, so the J assignment may be wrong. The germline V gene has CDR1 MNHEY and CDR2 SVGAGI. The CDR3 totals 16 residues. The CDR3 nucleotides are TGTGCCAGCAGTTACACTAGACCGGGACTCAAGAATGAGCAGTTCTTC. Translated, it gives CASSYTRPGLKNEQFF.

This chain links TRBV7-2 with TRBJ1-4, with D hard to call. The germline gives CDR1 SGHTA, CDR2 FQGNSA. With 3 bases removed from V and 7 bases from J, the gap between germline ends came to 6 bases. The CDR3 runs 12 residues. CDR3 nucleotide sequence: TGTGCCAGCAGCTTGGACCGTGAAAAACTGTTTTTT. Translating gives CASSLDREKLFF.

About this clonotype itself: The junction and the germline gene differ at one end; a read error may be behind it. The chain carries TRBV6-1 and TRBJ2-5; D is uncertain. Germline V gene data show CDR1 as MNHNS and CDR2 as SASEGT. CDR3 length: 12 amino acids. The CDR3 DNA follows: TGTGCCAGCAGTGAAGCCACAGATACCCAGTACTTT. Translation gives CASSEATDTQYF.

The CDR3, as DNA: TGTGCCAGCAGTTTATATCTAGGACCGGGTCACAATGAGCAGTTCTTC. It yields the protein CASSLYLGPGHNEQFF. The genes are TRBV27 and TRBJ2-1; D gene unclear. The germline V and J ends were trimmed by 1 base and 5 bases, with 15 bases remaining between them. The CDR3 extends over 16 amino acids. Germline CDR1 MNHEY, CDR2 SMNVEV (reference sequence).

Sample share makes this clonotype medium-sized. This sequence joins TRBV11-1 and TRBJ2-5; D may be TRBD2 (5 bases). Near its end, the DNA agrees better with TRBJ2-7, so the J call may be wrong. CDR3 size: 16 residues. Germline assignment: CDR1 SGHAT and CDR2 FQDESV (reference sequence). The CDR3 loop reads CASSLTAFSSAYEQYF. The CDR3, as DNA: TGTGCCAGCAGCTTAACAGCATTTAGTAGCGCCTACGAGCAGTACTTC.

This rearrangement joins TRBV7-6 to TRBJ1-3; tentative D call: TRBD1 (5 bases). V was cut by 5 bases and J by 0 bases, with 14 bases left in between. Germline CDR1 is SGHVS and CDR2 is FNYEAQ. The CDR3 runs 16 residues. The CDR3 region has the DNA TGTGCCAGCAGCCAGCTGGGACTGGACTCTGGAAACACCATATATTTT. It is translated as CASSQLGLDSGNTIYF. Full variable domain (missing parts from reference TRBV7-6 and TRBJ1-3): GAGVSQSPRYKVTKRGQDVALRCDPISGHVSLYWYRQALGQGPEFLTYFNYEAQQDKSGLPNDRFSAERPEGSISTLTIQRTEQRDSAMYRCASSQLGLDSGNTIYFGEGSWLTVV.

The gene calls are TRBV7-6 and TRBJ2-1, with TRBD2 identical over 8 bases. V shed 5 bases, J shed 12 bases, and the junction held 15 bases outside the gene matches. Germline CDR1 and CDR2: SGHVS and FNYEAQ. The CDR3 consists of 15 residues. The CDR3 is CASSPTLVAGLSQFF. In nucleotides, the CDR3 is TGTGCCAGCAGCCCAACCTTAGTAGCGGGACTCTCGCAGTTCTTC.